This TCR beta chain was obtained from a study of T cells in Graves' hyperthyroidism and ophthalmopathy. Study summary: Sampling of peripheral blood happened at initial diagnosis, prior to any treatment. Study results and limitations: Appearing also in blood were most of the thyroid clonotypes expanded above 0.001.

The source of the PBMCs was less than 12 ml of fresh peripheral blood. Per germline, CDR1 SGHTA and CDR2 FQGNSA. After removal of 2 bases from V and 10 bases from J, the junction contained 4 bases not matched to a gene. This CDR3 has 13 residues. This clonotype has a handful of counts. Its antigen is undetermined. TCR beta CDR3 regions were amplified from RNA. First-round RT-PCR of the TCR CDR3 relied on the HTBI primer set. Each CDR3 protein gets one entry after TCRdb re-called the multiplex PCR reads with MiXCR. This sample yields about 500,000 distinct CDR3 sequences, of which 15% to 20% are seen a single time; about 31% belongs to the top ten.

The sequence came from a woman younger than 45 with Graves' ophthalmopathy. The chain employs TRBV7-2 and TRBJ2-1, with 8 bases identical to TRBD2. Sequenced input: blood. The CDR3 coding sequence is TGTGCCAGCAGCTTAAACGTAGCGGGAGAGCAGTTCTTC. Protein product: CASSLNVAGEQFF.